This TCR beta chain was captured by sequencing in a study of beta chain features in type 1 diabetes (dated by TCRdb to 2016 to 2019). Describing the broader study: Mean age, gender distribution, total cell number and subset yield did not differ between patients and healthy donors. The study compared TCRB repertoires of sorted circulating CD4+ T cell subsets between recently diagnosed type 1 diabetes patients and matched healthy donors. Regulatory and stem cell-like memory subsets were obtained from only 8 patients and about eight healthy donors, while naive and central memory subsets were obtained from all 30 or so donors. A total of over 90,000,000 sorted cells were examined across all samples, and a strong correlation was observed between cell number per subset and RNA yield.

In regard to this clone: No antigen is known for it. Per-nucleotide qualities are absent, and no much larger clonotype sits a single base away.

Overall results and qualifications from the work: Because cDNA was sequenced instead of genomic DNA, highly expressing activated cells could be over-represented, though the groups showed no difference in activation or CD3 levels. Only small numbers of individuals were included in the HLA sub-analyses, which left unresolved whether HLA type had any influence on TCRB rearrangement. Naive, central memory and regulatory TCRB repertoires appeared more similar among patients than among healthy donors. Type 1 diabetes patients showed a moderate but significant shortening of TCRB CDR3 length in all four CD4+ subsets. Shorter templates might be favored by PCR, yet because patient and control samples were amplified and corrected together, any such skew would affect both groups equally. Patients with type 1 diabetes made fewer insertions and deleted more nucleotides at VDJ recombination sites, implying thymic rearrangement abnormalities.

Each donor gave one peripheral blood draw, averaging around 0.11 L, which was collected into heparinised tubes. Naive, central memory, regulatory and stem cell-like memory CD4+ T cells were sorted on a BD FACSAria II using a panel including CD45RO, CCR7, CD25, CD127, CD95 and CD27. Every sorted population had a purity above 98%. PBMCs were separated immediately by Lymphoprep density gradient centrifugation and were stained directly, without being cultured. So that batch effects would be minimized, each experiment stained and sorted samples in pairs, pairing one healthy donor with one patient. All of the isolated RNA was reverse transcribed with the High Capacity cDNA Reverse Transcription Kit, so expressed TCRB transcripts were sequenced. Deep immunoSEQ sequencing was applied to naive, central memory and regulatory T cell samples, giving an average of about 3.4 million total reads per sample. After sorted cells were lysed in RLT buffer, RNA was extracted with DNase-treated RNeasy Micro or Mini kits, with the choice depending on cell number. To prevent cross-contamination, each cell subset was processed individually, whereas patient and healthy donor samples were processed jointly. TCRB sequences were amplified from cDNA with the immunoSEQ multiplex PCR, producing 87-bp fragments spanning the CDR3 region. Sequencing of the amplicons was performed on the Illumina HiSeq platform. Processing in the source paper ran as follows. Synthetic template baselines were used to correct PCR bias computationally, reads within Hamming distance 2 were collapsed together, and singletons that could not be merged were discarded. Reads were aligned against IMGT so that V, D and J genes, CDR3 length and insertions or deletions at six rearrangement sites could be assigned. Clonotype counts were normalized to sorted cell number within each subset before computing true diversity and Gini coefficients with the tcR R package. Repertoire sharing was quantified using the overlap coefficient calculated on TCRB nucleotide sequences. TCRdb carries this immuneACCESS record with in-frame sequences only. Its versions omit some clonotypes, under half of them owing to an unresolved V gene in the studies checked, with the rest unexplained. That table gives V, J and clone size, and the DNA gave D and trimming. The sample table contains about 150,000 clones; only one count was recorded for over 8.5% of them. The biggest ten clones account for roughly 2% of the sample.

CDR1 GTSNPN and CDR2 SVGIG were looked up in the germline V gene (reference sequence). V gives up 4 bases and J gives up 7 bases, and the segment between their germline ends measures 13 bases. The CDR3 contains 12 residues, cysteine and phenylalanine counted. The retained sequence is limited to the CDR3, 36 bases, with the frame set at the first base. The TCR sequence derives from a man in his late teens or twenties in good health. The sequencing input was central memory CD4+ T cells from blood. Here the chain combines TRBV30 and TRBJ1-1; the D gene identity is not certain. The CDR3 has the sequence CAWKGRWNEAFF. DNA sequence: TGTGCCTGGAAGGGTCGGTGGAATGAAGCTTTCTTT.